This entry describes one TCR beta chain. Its matching antigen is unknown. The sample is drawn from a study of cytomegalovirus exposure and HLA in healthy donors. Turning to the study itself: An earlier analysis found under 130 million unique TCR beta sequences from 150 million to 200 million T cells.

Study outcomes and limitations: Among the CMV-associated chains, a few were confirmed in vitro as specific for CMV antigens. Previous analysis showed most TCR beta V segments were productive about 87% or about 30% of the time.

The PCR ran on 60 Vbeta and 13 Jbeta primers. Sequencing was performed with immunoSEQ multiplex PCR; in TCRdb, only in-frame clones are kept and a portion is missing. The sample contains about 150,000 clones, approximately 70% of which appear only once. The CDR3 loop spans 15 amino acids. Germline V lookup: CDR1 MNHNY, CDR2 SVGAGI (reference sequence). V lost 5 bases to trimming and J lost 1 base; unmatched junction nucleotides: 5. The sample consisted of PBMCs. V is TRBV6-6 and J is TRBJ2-7; TRBD2 matches 10 bases. The TCR was taken from a woman aged 18-29 years in good health and CMV-seronegative. CDR3 region: CASSQSSGRSYEQYF. DNA for the CDR3: TGTGCCAGCAGTCAATCTAGCGGGAGATCCTACGAGCAGTACTTC.